The rows below give T cell receptor beta chains drawn from one sample of a study of beta chain features in type 1 diabetes. Data came from immunoSEQ multiplex PCR; TCRdb stores just in-frame clones and leaves some out. The top ten clones hold around 0.02% of a sample with about 930,000 clones, roughly 16% of them seen once. The sample consisted of naive CD4+ T cells from blood. These TCRs come from a woman between 18 and 29 years old in good health. The CDR3 runs from the conserved cysteine through the conserved F or W. The D gene is left open where the match is weak. Size is omitted from some rows. Given values are once, few, many or a class for expanded clones.

CDR3	DNA	length	size	D	V	J
CASSQAHTYQETQYF	TGTGCCAGCAGCCAAGCCCACACCTACCAAGAGACCCAGTACTTC	15	-	-	TRBV5-4	TRBJ2-5
CASSPEILVSEQFF	TGTGCCAGCAGCCCAGAGATACTAGTAAGTGAGCAGTTCTTC	14	-	-	TRBV9	TRBJ2-1
CASSLGGVNEQFF	TGTGCCAGCAGCTTAGGTGGCGTCAATGAGCAGTTCTTC	13	few	-	TRBV11-2	TRBJ2-1
CASSHTGETEAFF	TGTGCCAGCAGCCATACCGGGGAGACTGAAGCTTTCTTT	13	few	-	TRBV4-2	TRBJ1-1
CASSLQGATEAFF	TGTGCCAGCAGCTTACAAGGGGCAACTGAAGCTTTCTTT	13	-	-	TRBV7-3	TRBJ1-1
CASSQPGRTSYEQYF	TGCGCCAGCAGTCAGCCTGGCCGGACCTCCTACGAGCAGTACTTC	15	-	-	TRBV23-1	TRBJ2-7
CASSAGSNQPQHF	TGTGCCAGCAGTGCAGGGAGCAATCAGCCCCAGCATTTT	13	-	-	TRBV25-1	TRBJ1-5
CASSQRIRSSYNEQFF	TGTGCCAGCAGCCAACGGATAAGAAGCTCCTACAATGAGCAGTTCTTC	16	-	-	TRBV14	TRBJ2-1
CASTRGDRGLYGYTF	TGCGCCAGCACCCGCGGAGACAGGGGTCTCTATGGCTACACCTTC	15	-	TRBD1	TRBV10-2	TRBJ1-2
CASSLAGDVISEQFF	TGTGCCAGTAGTTTAGCGGGAGACGTGATAAGTGAGCAGTTCTTC	15	few	TRBD2	TRBV19	TRBJ2-1
CASSLSRTGGHIQYF	TGTGCCAGCAGTTTATCTCGGACAGGGGGTCACATTCAGTACTTC	15	-	TRBD1	TRBV27	TRBJ2-4
CASRELAGLYTQYF	TGTGCCAGCAGGGAACTAGCGGGACTTTATACGCAGTATTTT	14	few	TRBD2	TRBV14	TRBJ2-3
CASSPNKVLAGTNTGELFF	TGTGCCAGCAGCCCCAATAAAGTACTAGCGGGGACTAACACCGGGGAGCTGTTTTTT	19	few	TRBD2	TRBV5-4	TRBJ2-2
CASSLFLAGDITGELFF	TGTGCCAGCAGCTTATTCCTAGCGGGAGATATAACCGGGGAGCTGTTTTTT	17	-	TRBD2	TRBV2	TRBJ2-2
CASSMRGGGQHYEQYF	TGTGCCAGTAGTATGCGCGGGGGCGGGCAACACTACGAGCAGTACTTC	16	few	-	TRBV19	TRBJ2-7
CASSFTLQREQYF	TGTGCCAGCAGTTTTACCCTACAACGGGAGCAGTACTTC	13	-	-	TRBV27	TRBJ2-7
CASSVTGAGETQYF	TGTGCCAGCAGCGTAACAGGGGCGGGGGAGACCCAGTACTTC	14	-	-	TRBV11-2	TRBJ2-5
CASSRKLEETQYF	TGTGCCAGCAGTCGGAAGCTAGAAGAGACCCAGTACTTC	13	few	-	TRBV27	TRBJ2-5
CRLAGGCISYEQYF	TGCCGGCTAGCGGGAGGATGTATCTCCTACGAGCAGTACTTC	14	-	-	TRBV21-1	TRBJ2-7
CASRPSWGTQETQYF	TGTGCCAGCAGGCCAAGTTGGGGGACTCAAGAGACCCAGTACTTC	15	-	-	TRBV11-2	TRBJ2-5
CASSSWTGGEQYF	TGCGCCAGCAGCTCATGGACAGGTGGCGAGCAGTACTTC	13	-	TRBD1	TRBV5-1	TRBJ2-7
CASSPPGLAGVGTQYF	TGTGCCAGCAGCCCCCCGGGGCTAGCGGGAGTCGGTACGCAGTATTTT	16	-	TRBD2	TRBV28	TRBJ2-3
CASSQVGYYTF	TGCGCCAGCAGCCAAGTGGGGTACTACACCTTC	11	-	-	TRBV4-1	TRBJ1-2
CASSLAGLASTYEQYF	TGTGCCAGCAGCTTAGCGGGACTAGCCTCCACCTACGAGCAGTACTTC	16	few	TRBD2	TRBV7-2	TRBJ2-7
CASSQADAINEQFF	TGTGCCAGCAGTCAAGCGGACGCGATTAATGAGCAGTTCTTC	14	-	-	TRBV27	TRBJ2-1
CASSRRRQQETQYF	TGTGCCAGTAGTCGGCGACGACAGCAAGAGACCCAGTACTTC	14	few	-	TRBV19	TRBJ2-5
CASSKTPKVTYEQYF	TGTGCCAGCAGCAAGACACCTAAGGTGACCTACGAGCAGTACTTC	15	-	-	TRBV21-1	TRBJ2-7
CASSQAGIGYTF	TGTGCCAGCAGCCAAGCAGGGATCGGCTACACCTTC	12	few	-	TRBV14	TRBJ1-2
CASSVGTAQETQYF	TGTGCCAGCAGCGTCGGGACAGCTCAAGAGACCCAGTACTTC	14	few	TRBD1	TRBV9	TRBJ2-5
CASSLGDNGYTF	TGTGCCAGCAGCTTAGGGGATAATGGCTACACCTTC	12	-	-	TRBV7-2	TRBJ1-2
CASSLAGGFVTDTQYF	TGTGCCAGCAGCTTAGCCGGGGGGTTTGTAACAGATACGCAGTATTTT	16	-	TRBD2	TRBV7-2	TRBJ2-3
CASSLTVRGIGELFF	TGTGCCAGCAGCTTAACGGTTAGGGGGATCGGGGAGCTGTTTTTT	15	few	-	TRBV7-2	TRBJ2-2
CASSREDYEQYF	TGTGCCAGCAGCCGAGAGGACTACGAGCAGTACTTC	12	-	-	TRBV4-2	TRBJ2-7